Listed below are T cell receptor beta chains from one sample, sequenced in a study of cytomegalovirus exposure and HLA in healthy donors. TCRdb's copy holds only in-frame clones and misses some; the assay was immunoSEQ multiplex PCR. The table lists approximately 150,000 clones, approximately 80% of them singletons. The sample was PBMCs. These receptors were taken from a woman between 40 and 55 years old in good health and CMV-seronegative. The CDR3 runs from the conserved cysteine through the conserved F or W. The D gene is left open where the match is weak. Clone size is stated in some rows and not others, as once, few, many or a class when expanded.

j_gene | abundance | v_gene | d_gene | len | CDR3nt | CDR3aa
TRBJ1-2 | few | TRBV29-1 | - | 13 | TGCAGCGTTGCGGGGTCTGGGGACTATGGCTACACCTTC | CSVAGSGDYGYTF
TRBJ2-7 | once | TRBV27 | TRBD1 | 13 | TGTGCCAGCAGTTATTACACAGGGGGCGAGCAGTACTTC | CASSYYTGGEQYF
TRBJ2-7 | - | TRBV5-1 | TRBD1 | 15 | TGCGCCAGCAGCTTGGGTTCGGACAGGGGGAACGAGCAGTACTTC | CASSLGSDRGNEQYF
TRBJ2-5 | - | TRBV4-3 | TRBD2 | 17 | TGCGCCAGCAGCCAGGGACTAGCGGGAGGTCTCCAAGAGACCCAGTACTTC | CASSQGLAGGLQETQYF
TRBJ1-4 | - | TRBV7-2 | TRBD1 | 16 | TGTGCCAGCAGCTTGCGTCAGGGGGCAACTAATGAAAAACTGTTTTTT | CASSLRQGATNEKLFF
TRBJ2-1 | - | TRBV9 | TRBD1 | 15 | TGTGCCAGCAGCACCGGGACAGGTATCTACAATGAGCAGTTCTTC | CASSTGTGIYNEQFF
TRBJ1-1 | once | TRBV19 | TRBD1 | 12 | TGTGCCAGTAGCCTGGGGACAGGGAATGGCTTCTTT | CASSLGTGNGFF
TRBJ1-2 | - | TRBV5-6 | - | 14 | TGTGCCAGCAGCTTCGGTAGCGCCCGGTATGGCTACACCTTC | CASSFGSARYGYTF
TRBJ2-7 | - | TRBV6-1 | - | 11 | TGTGCCAGCAGTCGGGTATACGAGCAGTACTTC | CASSRVYEQYF
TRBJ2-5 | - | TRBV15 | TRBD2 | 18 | TGTGCCACCAGCAGAGATCTCCTCACCGGACTAGCCGTGGGGACCCAGTACTTC | CATSRDLLTGLAVGTQYF
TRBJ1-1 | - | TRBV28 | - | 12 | TGTGCCAGCAGCCTTCTAGCCACGCAAGCTTTCTTT | CASSLLATQAFF
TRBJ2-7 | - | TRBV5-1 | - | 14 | TGCGCCAGCAGCCCTCACATGACAGCCTACGAGCAGTACTTC | CASSPHMTAYEQYF
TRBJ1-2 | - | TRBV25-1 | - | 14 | TGTGCCAGCAGTCCCCCTGGTGGGGGCAGGGGCTACACCTTC | CASSPPGGGRGYTF
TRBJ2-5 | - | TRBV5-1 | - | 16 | TGCGCCAGCAGCTTAGGAGGAAGGGTCCTTCGAGAGACCCAGTACTTC | CASSLGGRVLRETQYF
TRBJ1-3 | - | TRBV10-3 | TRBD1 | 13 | TGTGCCACACGGACAGGGGTAGGAAACACCATATATTTT | CATRTGVGNTIYF
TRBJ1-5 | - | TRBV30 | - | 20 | TGTGCCTGGAGATCTCGGGCCACAGGTTCAACCCAATACGCGCGTCAGCCCCAGCATTTT | CAWRSRATGSTQYARQPQHF
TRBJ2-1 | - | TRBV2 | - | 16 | TGTGCCAGCAGTGTGGAGGGAAGGAGCCTCGCTGGTGAGCAGTTCTTC | CASSVEGRSLAGEQFF
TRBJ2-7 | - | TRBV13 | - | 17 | TGTGCCAGCAGCCAAACTCAGGGGACGGTTAGTCCCTACGAGCAGTACTTC | CASSQTQGTVSPYEQYF
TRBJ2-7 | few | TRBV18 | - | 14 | TGTGCCAGCTCACCAAGTCCGGGAACCTACGAGCAGTACTTC | CASSPSPGTYEQYF
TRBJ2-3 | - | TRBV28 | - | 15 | TGTGCCAGCAGTTTAGGCAGGGGTGAGACAGATACGCAGTATTTT | CASSLGRGETDTQYF
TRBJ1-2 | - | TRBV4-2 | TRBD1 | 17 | TGTGCCAGCAGCCAAGGTCGTCCCGACAGGGGTGGGTATGGCTACACCTTC | CASSQGRPDRGGYGYTF
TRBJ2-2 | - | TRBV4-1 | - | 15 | TGCGCCAGCAGCTTTCTCCGGGGGTCCACCGGGGAGCTGTTTTTT | CASSFLRGSTGELFF
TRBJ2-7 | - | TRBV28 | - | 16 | TGTGCCAGCAGTTTTGAGGGTTCGACCCTCTCCTACGAGCAGTACTTC | CASSFEGSTLSYEQYF
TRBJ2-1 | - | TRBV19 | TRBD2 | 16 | TGTGCCAGTAGTATCCTGACTAGCGGATTATACAATGAGCAGTTCTTC | CASSILTSGLYNEQFF
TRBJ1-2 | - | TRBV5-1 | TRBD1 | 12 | TGCGCCAGCAGCTACACAGGGGAAGGCTACACCTTC | CASSYTGEGYTF
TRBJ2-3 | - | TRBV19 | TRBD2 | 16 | TGTGCCAGTTTGGGGACTAGCGGCTACGGGTCAGATACGCAGTATTTT | CASLGTSGYGSDTQYF
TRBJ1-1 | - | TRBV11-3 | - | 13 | TGTGCCAGCAGCTTAGAATGGTCAGCTGAAGCTTTCTTT | CASSLEWSAEAFF
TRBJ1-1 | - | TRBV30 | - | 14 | TGTGCCTGGAGTGTGAGTTGGAGAAACACTGAAGCTTTCTTT | CAWSVSWRNTEAFF